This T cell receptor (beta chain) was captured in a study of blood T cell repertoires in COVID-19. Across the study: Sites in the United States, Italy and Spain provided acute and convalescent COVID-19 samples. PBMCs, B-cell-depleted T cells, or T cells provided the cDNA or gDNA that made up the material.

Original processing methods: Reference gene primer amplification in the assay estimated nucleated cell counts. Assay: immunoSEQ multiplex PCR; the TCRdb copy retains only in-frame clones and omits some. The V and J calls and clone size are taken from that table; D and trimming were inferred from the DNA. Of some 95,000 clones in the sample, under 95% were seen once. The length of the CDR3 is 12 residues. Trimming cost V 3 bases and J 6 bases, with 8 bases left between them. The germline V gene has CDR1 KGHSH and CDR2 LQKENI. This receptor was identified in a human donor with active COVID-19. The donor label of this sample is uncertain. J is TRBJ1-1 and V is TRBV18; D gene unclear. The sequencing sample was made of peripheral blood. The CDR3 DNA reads TGTGCCAGCTCACCGGGGAGCGCTGAAGCTTTCTTT. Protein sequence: CASSPGSAEAFF.